The clone carrying this T cell receptor (beta chain) was seen ten or more times. Its target is unknown. Libraries for TCRalpha and TCRbeta carried sample barcodes and unique molecular identifiers via 5'RACE. Each CDR3 protein is one row after TCRdb ran MiXCR on the 5' RACE reads. Of roughly 300,000 distinct CDR3 sequences listed, approximately 7.6% were seen once; the top ten hold 20% to 25%. This sample was taken from a study of T-cell memory formation after mild COVID-19. Broader study findings: Within pre-infection memory, some responding clones were found, suggesting cross-reactive memory joined. CD4+ contracting clones were found mainly in CM and EM, and CD8+ ones in EMRA. Later expanders leaned CD4+, whereas day 15 to 85 contracting clones were balanced CD4/CD8.

This CDR3 is 15 amino acids long. Germline V gene sequence: CDR1 SGHRS, CDR2 YFSETQ. Trimming took 7 bases from V and 6 from J, leaving 21 bases between them. Material: PBMCs or a T cell subset sorted from them (not recorded which). This receptor was identified in a young man who had mild COVID-19 (a few samples of this study predate the infection). Cell type and time point are not known. The gene calls are TRBV5-1 and TRBJ2-3; D is perhaps TRBD2 (6 bases). CDR3 coding DNA: TGCGCCAGCTTCCCGGGGGACCCTGAGAGGGATACGCAGTATTTT. Translated, it gives CASFPGDPERDTQYF.